The table lists the clone carrying this TCR beta chain with many counts. Its target is not known. The V gene lost 4 bases and the J gene lost 1 base, with 7 bases spanning the gap. Germline V gene sequence: CDR1 MNHNS, CDR2 SASEGT. CDR3 length: 13 amino acids. Diagnoses rested on clinical symptoms, serum thyroxine and TRAb, thyroid ultrasound and orbital computed tomography. The blood was taken when hyperthyroidism was first diagnosed, before any ophthalmopathy symptoms showed up. Fresh peripheral blood, approximately 10 ml, was the source of the PBMCs. There were TCR beta CDR3 regions amplified from RNA transcripts. During a first-round RT-PCR of the TCR CDR3, the HTBI primer set was used. TCRdb passed the multiplex PCR reads through MiXCR, listing each CDR3 protein once. The sample has about 280,000 distinct CDR3 sequences; about 25% are singletons. The record originates from a study of T cells in Graves' hyperthyroidism and ophthalmopathy.

Study-level findings and limits: Most thyroid clonotypes expanded above 0.001 were also detected in blood.

Sequenced input: blood. The TCR sequence derives from a man in his forties with Graves' hyperthyroidism that later progressed to Graves' ophthalmopathy. This rearrangement joins TRBV6-1 to TRBJ1-1; D gene unclear. CDR3 sequence (DNA): TGTGCCAGCAGTGGCCTGGGGAACACTGAAGCTTTCTTT. Residues: CASSGLGNTEAFF.